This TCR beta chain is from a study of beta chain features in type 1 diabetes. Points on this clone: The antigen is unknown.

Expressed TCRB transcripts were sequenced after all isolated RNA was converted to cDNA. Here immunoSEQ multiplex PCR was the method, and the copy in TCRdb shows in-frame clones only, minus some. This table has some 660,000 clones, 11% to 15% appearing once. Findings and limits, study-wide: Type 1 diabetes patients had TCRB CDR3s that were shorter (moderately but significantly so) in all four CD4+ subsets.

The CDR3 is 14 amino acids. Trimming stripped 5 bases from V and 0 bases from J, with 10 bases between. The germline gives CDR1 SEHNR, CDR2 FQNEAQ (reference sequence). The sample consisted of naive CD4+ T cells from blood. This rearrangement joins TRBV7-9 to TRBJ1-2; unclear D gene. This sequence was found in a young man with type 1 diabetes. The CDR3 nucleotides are TGTGCCAGCAGCCCCGTCCGGGCTAACTATGGCTACACCTTC. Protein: CASSPVRANYGYTF.